This T cell receptor (beta chain) is from a study of T-cell reconstitution after alpha-beta-depleted transplantation in children (dated by TCRdb to 2016 to 2018). Concerning the study at large: Using TCR repertoire profiling, the study followed T-cell immune reconstitution in a quantitative way in children after TCRalphabeta/CD19-depleted allogeneic hematopoietic cell transplantation.

Beyond this particular receptor, the publication reports: The frequencies of hyperexpanded clones fell over the following months, and after one year, T-cell counts and TCRbeta diversity were mostly attributed to newly produced T cells. About two months after transplant, the apparently early recovery of alphabetaT-cell counts reportedly depended on just several hundred clones that had expanded rapidly and came from non-depleted graft cells. In some patients, the high TCRbeta diversity seen at day 60 was put down to recipient T cells and intrathymic progenitors that had survived conditioning.

The method was PCR. Instrument on record: Illumina HiSeq 2500. Molecular barcoding was employed in the preparation of TCR libraries, with unique molecular identifiers being used to normalize TCRbeta repertoire quantification. TCRdb's own reprocessing of the public reads used fastp at Q25 and MiXCR and kept productive beta chains. Identical CDR3 protein sequences are pooled into one entry, listed with their most common genes and DNA. This sample lists about 980,000 distinct CDR3 sequences; under 30% were detected once. The top ten hold approximately 30% of the sample. Worth noting for this clonotype: Its antigen is still unknown. The junction shows a germline mismatch at one end, possibly a read error.

What this sample's treatment or condition label stands for: allogeneic hematopoietic cell transplantation with graft depleted of TCRalphabeta T cells and CD19 B cells. The transplant recipients were children given TCRalphabeta/CD19-depleted allogeneic hematopoietic cell grafts. The TCR was taken from a boy less than two years old who had a stem cell transplant for SCID, so the T cells may come from the graft donor. The sequencing used PBMCs, mostly from graft donor cells, collected 360 days after TCRalphabeta/CD19-depleted stem cell transplant.

The DNA reads as follows: TGCTGTGCTAGGGCATGGGGGGAGAGCTCCTACAATGAGCAGTTCTTC. It translates to CCARAWGESSYNEQFF. The V gene is TRBV20-1 and the J gene is TRBJ2-1; 6 matching bases give a weak D call of TRBD2. The CDR3 runs 16 residues from the cysteine to the phenylalanine. Only the CDR3 part of the read is kept: 48 bases, read in frame from the first base. As encoded in the germline V gene (reference sequence), CDR1 is DFQATT while CDR2 is SNEGSKA.